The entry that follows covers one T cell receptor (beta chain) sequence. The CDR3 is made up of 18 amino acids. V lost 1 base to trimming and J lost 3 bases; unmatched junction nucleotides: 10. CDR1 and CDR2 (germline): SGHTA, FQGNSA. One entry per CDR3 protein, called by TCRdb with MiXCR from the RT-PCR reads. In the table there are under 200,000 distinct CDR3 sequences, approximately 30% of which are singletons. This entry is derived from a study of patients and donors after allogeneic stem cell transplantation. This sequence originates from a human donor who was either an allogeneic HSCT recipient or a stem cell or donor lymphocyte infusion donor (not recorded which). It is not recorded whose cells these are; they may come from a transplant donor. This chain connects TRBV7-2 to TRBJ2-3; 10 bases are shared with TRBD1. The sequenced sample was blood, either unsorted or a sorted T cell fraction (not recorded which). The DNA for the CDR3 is TGTGCCAGCAGCTTAGTAGGGACAGGGGTCTCTGGGACAGATACGCAGTATTTT. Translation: CASSLVGTGVSGTDTQYF.